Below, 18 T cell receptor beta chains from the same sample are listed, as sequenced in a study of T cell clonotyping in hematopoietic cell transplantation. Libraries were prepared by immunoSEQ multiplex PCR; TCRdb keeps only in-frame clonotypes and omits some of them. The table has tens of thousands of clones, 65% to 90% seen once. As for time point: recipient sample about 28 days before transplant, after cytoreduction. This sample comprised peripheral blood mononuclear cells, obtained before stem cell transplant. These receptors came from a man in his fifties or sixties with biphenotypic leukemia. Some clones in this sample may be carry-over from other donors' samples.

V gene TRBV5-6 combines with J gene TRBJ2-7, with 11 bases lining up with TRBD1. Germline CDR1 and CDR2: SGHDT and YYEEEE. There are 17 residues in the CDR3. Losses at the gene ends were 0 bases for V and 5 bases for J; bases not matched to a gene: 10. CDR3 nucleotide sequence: TGTGCCAGCAGCTTGGACCGGACAGGGGGCGCGGGGAACGAGCAGTACTTC. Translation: CASSLDRTGGAGNEQYF.

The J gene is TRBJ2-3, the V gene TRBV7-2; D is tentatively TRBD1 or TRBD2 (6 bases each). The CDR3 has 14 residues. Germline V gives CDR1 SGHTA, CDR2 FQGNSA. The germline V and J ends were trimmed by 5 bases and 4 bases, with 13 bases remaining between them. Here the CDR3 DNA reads TGTGCCAGCAGCGTTATGGGGGGCGCAGATACGCAGTATTTT. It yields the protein CASSVMGGADTQYF.

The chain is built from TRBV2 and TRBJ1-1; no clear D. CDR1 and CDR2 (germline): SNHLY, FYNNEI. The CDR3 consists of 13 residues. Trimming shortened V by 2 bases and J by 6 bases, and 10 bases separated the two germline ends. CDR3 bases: TGTGCCAGCAGTGAAAGGCGGTCGTCTGAAGCTTTCTTT. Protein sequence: CASSERRSSEAFF.

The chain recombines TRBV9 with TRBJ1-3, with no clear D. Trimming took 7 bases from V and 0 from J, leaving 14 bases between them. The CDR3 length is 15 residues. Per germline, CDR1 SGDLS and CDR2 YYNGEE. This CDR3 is CASGPEGLSGNTIYF. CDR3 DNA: TGTGCCAGCGGACCAGAAGGCCTCTCTGGAAACACCATATATTTT.

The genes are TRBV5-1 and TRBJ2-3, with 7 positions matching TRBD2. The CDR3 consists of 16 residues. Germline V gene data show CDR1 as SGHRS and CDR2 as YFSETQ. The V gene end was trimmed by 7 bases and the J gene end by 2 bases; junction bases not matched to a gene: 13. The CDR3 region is CASSKGVAGLTDTQYF. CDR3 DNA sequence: TGCGCCAGCTCCAAGGGCGTAGCGGGCCTCACAGATACGCAGTATTTT.

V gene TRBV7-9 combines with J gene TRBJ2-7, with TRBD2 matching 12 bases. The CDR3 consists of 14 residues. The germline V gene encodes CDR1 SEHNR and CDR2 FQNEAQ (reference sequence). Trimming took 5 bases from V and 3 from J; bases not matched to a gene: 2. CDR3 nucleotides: TGTGCCAGCAGCAGGACTAGCGGGATCTACGAGCAGTACTTC. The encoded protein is CASSRTSGIYEQYF.

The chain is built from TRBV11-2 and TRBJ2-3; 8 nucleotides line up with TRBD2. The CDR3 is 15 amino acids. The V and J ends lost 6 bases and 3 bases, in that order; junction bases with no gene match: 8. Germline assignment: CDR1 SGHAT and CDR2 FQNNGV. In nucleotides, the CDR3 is TGTGCCAGCAGATCCAGCGGGAGTAAGACAGATACGCAGTATTTT. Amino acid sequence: CASRSSGSKTDTQYF.

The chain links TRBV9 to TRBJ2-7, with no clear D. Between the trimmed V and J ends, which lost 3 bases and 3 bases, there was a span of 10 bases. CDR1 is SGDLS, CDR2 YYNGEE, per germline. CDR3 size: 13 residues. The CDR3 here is CASSENPNYEQYF. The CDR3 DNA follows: TGTGCCAGCAGCGAAAACCCAAACTACGAGCAGTACTTC.

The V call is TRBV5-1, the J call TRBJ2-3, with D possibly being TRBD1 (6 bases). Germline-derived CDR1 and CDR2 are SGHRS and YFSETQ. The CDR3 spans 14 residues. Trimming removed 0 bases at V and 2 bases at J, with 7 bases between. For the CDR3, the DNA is TGCGCCAGCAGCTTGGGGACAGCCACAGATACGCAGTATTTT. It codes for CASSLGTATDTQYF. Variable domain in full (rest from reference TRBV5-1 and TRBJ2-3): KAGVTQTPRYLIKTRGQQVTLSCSPISGHRSVSWYQQTPGQGLQFLFEYFSETQRNKGNFPGRFSGRQFSNSRSEMNVSTLELGDSALYLCASSLGTATDTQYFGPGTRLTVL.

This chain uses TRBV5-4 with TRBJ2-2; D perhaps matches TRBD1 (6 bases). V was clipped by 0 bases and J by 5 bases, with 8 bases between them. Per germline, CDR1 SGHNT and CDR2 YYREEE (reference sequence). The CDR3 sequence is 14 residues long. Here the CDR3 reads CASSLDRETGELFF. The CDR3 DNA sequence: TGTGCCAGCAGCTTGGACAGGGAGACCGGGGAGCTGTTTTTT.

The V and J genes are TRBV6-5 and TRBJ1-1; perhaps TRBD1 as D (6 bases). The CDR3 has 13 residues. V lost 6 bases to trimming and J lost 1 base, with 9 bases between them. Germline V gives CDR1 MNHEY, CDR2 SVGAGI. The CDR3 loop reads CASRAGQNTEAFF. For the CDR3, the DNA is TGTGCCAGCAGGGCGGGACAGAACACTGAAGCTTTCTTT.

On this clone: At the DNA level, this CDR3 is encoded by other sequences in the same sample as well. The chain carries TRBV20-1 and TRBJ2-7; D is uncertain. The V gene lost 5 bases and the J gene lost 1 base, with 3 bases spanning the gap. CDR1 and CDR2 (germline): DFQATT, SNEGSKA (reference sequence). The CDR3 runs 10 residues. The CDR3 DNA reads TGCAGTGCTGGGTCCTACGAGCAGTACTTC. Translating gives CSAGSYEQYF.

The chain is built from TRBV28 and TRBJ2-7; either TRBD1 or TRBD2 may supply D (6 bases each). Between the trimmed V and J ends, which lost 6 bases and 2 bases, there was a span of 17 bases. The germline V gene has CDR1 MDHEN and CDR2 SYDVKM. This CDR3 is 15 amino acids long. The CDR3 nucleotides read TGTGCCAGCAGGGAACAGGGACTCAACACCTACGAGCAGTACTTC. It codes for CASREQGLNTYEQYF.

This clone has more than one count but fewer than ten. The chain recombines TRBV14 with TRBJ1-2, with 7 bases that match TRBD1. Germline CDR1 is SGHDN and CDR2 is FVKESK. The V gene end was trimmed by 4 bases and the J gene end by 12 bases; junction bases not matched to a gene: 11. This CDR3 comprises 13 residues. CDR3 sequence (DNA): TGTGCCAGCAGCCCCGGGACAGCTTTCTCGAACACCTTC. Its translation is CASSPGTAFSNTF.

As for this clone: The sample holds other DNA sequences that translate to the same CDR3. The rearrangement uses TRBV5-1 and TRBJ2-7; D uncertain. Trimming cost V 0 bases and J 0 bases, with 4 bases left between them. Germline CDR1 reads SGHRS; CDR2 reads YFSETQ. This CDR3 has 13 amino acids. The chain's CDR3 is CASSLGSSYEQYF. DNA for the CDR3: TGCGCCAGCAGCTTGGGGAGCTCCTACGAGCAGTACTTC. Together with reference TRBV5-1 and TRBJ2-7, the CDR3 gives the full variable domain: KAGVTQTPRYLIKTRGQQVTLSCSPISGHRSVSWYQQTPGQGLQFLFEYFSETQRNKGNFPGRFSGRQFSNSRSEMNVSTLELGDSALYLCASSLGSSYEQYFGPGTRLTVT.

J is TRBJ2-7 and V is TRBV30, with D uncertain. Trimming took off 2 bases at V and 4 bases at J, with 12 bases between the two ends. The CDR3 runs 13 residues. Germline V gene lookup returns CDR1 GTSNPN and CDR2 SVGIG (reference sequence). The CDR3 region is CAWSLGFAYEQYF. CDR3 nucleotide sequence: TGTGCCTGGAGTTTGGGTTTCGCGTACGAGCAGTACTTC.

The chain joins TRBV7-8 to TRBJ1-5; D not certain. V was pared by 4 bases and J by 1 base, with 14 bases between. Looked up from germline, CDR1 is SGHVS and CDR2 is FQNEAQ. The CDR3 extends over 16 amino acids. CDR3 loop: CASSSVGGMSNQPQHF. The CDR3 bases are TGTGCCAGCAGCTCCGTGGGAGGGATGAGCAATCAGCCCCAGCATTTT. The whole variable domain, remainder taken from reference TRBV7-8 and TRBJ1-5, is GAGVSQSPRYKVAKRGQDVALRCDPISGHVSLFWYQQALGQGPEFLTYFQNEAQLDKSGLPSDRFFAERPEGSVSTLKIQRTQQEDSAVYLCASSSVGGMSNQPQHFGDGTRLSIL.

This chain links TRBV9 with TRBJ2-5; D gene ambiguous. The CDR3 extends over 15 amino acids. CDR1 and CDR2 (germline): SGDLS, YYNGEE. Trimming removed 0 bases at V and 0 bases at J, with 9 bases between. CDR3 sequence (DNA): TGTGCCAGCAGCGTAGGTCTACAGTACCAAGAGACCCAGTACTTC. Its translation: CASSVGLQYQETQYF. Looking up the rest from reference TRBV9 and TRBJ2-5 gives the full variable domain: DSGVTQTPKHLITATGQRVTLRCSPRSGDLSVYWYQQSLDQGLQFLIQYYNGEERAKGNILERFSAQQFPDLHSELNLSSLELGDSALYFCASSVGLQYQETQYFGPGTRLLVL.